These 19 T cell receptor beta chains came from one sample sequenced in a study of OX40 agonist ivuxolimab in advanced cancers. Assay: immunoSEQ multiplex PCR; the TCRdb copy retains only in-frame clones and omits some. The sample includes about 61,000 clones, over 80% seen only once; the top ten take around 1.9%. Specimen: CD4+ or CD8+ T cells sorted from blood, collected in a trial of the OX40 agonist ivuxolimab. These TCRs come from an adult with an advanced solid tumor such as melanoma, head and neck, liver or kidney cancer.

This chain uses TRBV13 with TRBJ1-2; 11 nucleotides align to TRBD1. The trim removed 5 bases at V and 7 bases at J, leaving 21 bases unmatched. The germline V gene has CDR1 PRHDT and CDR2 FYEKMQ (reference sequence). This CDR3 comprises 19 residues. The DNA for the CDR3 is TGTGCCAGCAGCACTACCGGGACAGGGGGAGGAACTCCATCTCTTGGCTACACCTTC. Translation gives CASSTTGTGGGTPSLGYTF.

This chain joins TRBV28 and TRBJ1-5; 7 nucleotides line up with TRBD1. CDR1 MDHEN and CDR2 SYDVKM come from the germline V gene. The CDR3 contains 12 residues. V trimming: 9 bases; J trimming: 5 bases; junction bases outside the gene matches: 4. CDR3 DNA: TGTGCCAGTGGACAGGTCGATCAGCCCCAGCATTTT. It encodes CASGQVDQPQHF.

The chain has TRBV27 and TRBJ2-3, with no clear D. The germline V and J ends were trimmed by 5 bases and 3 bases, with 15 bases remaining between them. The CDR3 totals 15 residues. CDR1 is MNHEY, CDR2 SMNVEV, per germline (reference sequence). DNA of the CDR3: TGTGCCAGCAGTACAAGGCAGTACCCAACAGATACGCAGTATTTT. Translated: CASSTRQYPTDTQYF.

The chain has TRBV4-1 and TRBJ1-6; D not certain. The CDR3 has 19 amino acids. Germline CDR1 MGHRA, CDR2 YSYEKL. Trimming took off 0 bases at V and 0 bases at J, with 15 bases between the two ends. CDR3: CASSQDQRSESSYNSPLHF. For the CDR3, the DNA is TGCGCCAGCAGCCAAGATCAAAGGAGCGAGAGCTCCTATAATTCACCCCTCCACTTT.

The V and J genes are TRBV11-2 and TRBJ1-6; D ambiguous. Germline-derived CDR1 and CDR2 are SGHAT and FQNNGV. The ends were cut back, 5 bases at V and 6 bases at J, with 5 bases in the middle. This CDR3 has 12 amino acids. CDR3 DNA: TGTGCCAGCAGCCCCGGTAATTCACCCCTCCACTTT. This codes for CASSPGNSPLHF.

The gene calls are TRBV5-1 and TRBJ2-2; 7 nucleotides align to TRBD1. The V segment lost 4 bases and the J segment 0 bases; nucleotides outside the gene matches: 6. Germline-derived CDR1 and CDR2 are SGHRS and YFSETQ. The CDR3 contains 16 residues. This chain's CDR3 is CASSMTGNPNTGELFF. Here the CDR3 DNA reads TGCGCCAGCAGCATGACAGGGAACCCGAACACCGGGGAGCTGTTTTTT.

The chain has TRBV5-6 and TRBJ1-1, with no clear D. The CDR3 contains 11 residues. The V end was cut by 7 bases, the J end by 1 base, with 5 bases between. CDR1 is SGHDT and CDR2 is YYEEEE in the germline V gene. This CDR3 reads CASGGNTEAFF. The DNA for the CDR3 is TGTGCCAGCGGAGGGAACACTGAAGCTTTCTTT. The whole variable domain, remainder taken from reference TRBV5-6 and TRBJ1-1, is DAGVTQSPTHLIKTRGQQVTLRCSPKSGHDTVSWYQQALGQGPQFIFQYYEEEERQRGNFPDRFSGHQFPNYSSELNVNALLLGDSALYLCASGGNTEAFFGQGTRLTVV.

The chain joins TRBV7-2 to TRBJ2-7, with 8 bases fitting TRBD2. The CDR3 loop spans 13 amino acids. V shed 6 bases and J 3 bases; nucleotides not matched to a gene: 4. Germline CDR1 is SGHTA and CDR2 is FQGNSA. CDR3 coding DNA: TGTGCCAGCAGGGTTAGCGGGAACTACGAGCAGTACTTC. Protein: CASRVSGNYEQYF.

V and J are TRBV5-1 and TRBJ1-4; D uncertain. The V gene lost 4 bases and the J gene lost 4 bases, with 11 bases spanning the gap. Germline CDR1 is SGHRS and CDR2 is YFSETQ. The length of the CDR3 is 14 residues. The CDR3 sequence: CASSPGVLNEKLFF. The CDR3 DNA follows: TGCGCCAGCAGCCCCGGAGTCCTTAATGAAAAACTGTTTTTT.

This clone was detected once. The CDR3 sequence is CASTGTVNQPQHF. The CDR3 DNA sequence: TGCGCCAGCACCGGGACAGTAAATCAGCCCCAGCATTTT. The chain combines TRBV10-2 with TRBJ1-5; 7 bases match TRBD1. V shed 7 bases, J shed 4 bases, and the junction held 4 bases outside the gene matches. The CDR3 length is 13 residues. The germline CDR1 and CDR2 sequences are WSHSY and SAAADI.

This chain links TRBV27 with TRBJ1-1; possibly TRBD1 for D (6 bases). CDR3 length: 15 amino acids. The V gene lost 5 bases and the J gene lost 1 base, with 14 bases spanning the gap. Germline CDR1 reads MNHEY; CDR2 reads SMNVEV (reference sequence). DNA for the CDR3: TGTGCCAGCAGTCCCTACAGGGTTGGGAACACTGAAGCTTTCTTT. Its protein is CASSPYRVGNTEAFF.

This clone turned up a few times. CDR3 amino acids: CSVAGYDTEAFF. The CDR3 bases are TGCAGCGTTGCCGGGTACGACACTGAAGCTTTCTTT. The gene calls are TRBV29-1 and TRBJ1-1; D gene unclear. Per germline, CDR1 SQVTM and CDR2 ANQGSEA. The CDR3 sequence is 12 residues long. The V end was cut by 4 bases, the J end by 3 bases, with 9 bases between.

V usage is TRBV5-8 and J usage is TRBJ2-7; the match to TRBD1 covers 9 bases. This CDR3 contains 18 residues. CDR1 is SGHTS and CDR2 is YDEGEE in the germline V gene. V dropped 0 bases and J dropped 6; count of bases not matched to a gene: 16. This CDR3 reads CASSLAALTGTGIGEQYF. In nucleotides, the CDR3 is TGTGCCAGCAGCTTGGCGGCACTAACCGGGACAGGGATCGGCGAGCAGTACTTC.

CDR3 nucleotide sequence: TGTGCCAGCAGCGCCACCCCTCCCGGGGGCTTTAGCTACACCTTC. Its translation: CASSATPPGGFSYTF. The rearrangement uses TRBV9 and TRBJ1-2; the D gene is possibly TRBD1 (6 bases). Germline CDR1 SGDLS, CDR2 YYNGEE. There are 15 residues in the CDR3. V was pared by 3 bases and J by 9 bases, with 21 bases between.

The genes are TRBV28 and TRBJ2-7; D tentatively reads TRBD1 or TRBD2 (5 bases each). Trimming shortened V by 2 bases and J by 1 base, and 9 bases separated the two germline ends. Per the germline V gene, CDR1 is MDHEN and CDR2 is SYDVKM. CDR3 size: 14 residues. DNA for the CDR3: TGTGCCAGCAGTTTAGCAGGGAGTTCCTACGAGCAGTACTTC. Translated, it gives CASSLAGSSYEQYF. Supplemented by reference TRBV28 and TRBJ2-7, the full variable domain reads DVKVTQSSRYLVKRTGEKVFLECVQDMDHENMFWYRQDPGLGLRLIYFSYDVKMKEKGDIPEGYSVSREKKERFSLILESASTNQTSMYLCASSLAGSSYEQYFGPGTRLTVT.

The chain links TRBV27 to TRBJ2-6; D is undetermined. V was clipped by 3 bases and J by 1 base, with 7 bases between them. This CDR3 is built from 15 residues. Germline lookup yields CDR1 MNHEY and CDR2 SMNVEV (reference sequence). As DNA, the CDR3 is TGTGCCAGCAGTTTCGACGGGTCTGGGGCCAACGTCCTGACTTTC. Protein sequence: CASSFDGSGANVLTF.

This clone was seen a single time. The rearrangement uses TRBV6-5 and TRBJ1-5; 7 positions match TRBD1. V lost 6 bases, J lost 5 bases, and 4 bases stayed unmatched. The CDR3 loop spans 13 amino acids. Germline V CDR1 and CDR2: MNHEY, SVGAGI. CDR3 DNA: TGTGCCAGCAGCACAGACAGGGATCAGCCCCAGCATTTT. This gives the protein CASSTDRDQPQHF.

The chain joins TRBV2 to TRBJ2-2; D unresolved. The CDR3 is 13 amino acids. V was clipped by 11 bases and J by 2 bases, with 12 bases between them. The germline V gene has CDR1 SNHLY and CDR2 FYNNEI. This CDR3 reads CAGNRENTGELFF. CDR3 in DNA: TGTGCCGGAAACAGAGAAAACACCGGGGAGCTGTTTTTT.

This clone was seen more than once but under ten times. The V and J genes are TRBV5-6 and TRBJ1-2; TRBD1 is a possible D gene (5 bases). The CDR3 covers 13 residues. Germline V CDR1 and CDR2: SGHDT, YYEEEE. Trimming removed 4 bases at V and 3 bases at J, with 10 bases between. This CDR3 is CASSLGGDYGYTF. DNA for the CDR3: TGTGCCAGCAGCCTTGGGGGGGACTATGGCTACACCTTC.